This T cell receptor (beta chain) was captured by sequencing in a study of T cells in Graves' hyperthyroidism and ophthalmopathy (dated by TCRdb to about 2019). With regard to the full study: Peripheral blood was collected at initial diagnosis, before any treatment. A discovery cohort of around 100 patients, 43 with Graves' ophthalmopathy and about 58 with stable Graves' hyperthyroidism, was used to find distinguishing TCR V-J signatures. The paper describes TCR Vbeta CDR3 sequencing of 135 peripheral blood samples, made up of some 42 ophthalmopathy patients, 70 to 80 hyperthyroidism patients and around 17 progressor patients. Once sampling was done, hyperthyroidism patients were given methimazole at a starting dose of 30 mg daily, whereas ophthalmopathy patients were given high-dose intravenous methylprednisolone. The study also compared thyroid tissue and blood T-cell repertoires from more than five Graves' hyperthyroidism patients. Prospective prediction of ophthalmopathy was tested in an independent validation cohort consisting of fewer than 20 hyperthyroidism patients and some 17 patients who later progressed to ophthalmopathy. The approximately 100 discovery patients were randomly split 7:3 into training and test sets. The paper's findings and limits, for the study overall: No statistical method was used to set the sample size in advance, and investigators knew the group allocation. During validation, the model predicted progression to ophthalmopathy a median of around 6 months ahead of onset, with around 70% sensitivity and about 72% specificity. Blood samples also contained most of the expanded thyroid clonotypes (frequency above 0.001), which suggests that blood repertoires may reflect thyroid immune responses. In cross-validation, a model built on a 13 V-J signature told ophthalmopathy apart from stable hyperthyroidism with approximately 91% sensitivity and about 81% specificity, and in testing the same model reached 80%/75%.

Hyperthyroidism patients were newly diagnosed, with disease duration under 2 months, and aged 18 to 65 years. Patients with uncontrolled infections, other autoimmune diseases, pregnancy or lactation were excluded. Diagnoses relied on clinical symptoms, serum thyroxine and TRAb, thyroid ultrasound and orbital computed tomography. Blood from progressor patients was collected at the time of first diagnosis with hyperthyroidism, before any ophthalmopathy symptoms had appeared. PBMCs were separated from around 9.1 ml of fresh peripheral blood using Ficoll-Paque density gradient centrifugation. Patients classed as progressors first received a Graves' hyperthyroidism diagnosis and then went on to develop ophthalmopathy during follow-up. Total RNA was extracted with Trizol reagent, and quality was checked on an Agilent 2100 Bioanalyzer. The TCR beta CDR3 regions were amplified from the RNA transcripts. The TCR CDR3 was subjected to a first round of RT-PCR using the HTBI primer set and the Qiagen OneStep RT-PCR kit. Libraries were constructed in a second round of multiplex PCR, after which size selection and purification were performed. Paired-end sequencing of the libraries was performed with 100 bp reads on an Illumina HiSeq2000. In the paper's pipeline: SOAPnuke was used to process the raw data, throwing out any read that contained adapters or uncalled bases, had a mean Phred below 15, or lacked an exact constant-primer or identifier match. High-quality paired reads were merged with COPE v1.2.5, and unique nucleotide sequences were defined as clonotypes. MiTCR v1.1 was used to align the clonotypes against IMGT TRBV, TRBD and TRBJ reference segments. Only V-J combinations with frequency above 0.0001, covering 99.2% of repertoires, were analysed. The TCS score was defined as the ratio of F50 (clonal expansion) to E x V (chaos), calculated using BLOSUM62-based TCRdist between CDR3 peptides within each V-J. Welch's t-statistics and random forest reduced 500 to 550 V-J features to some 14, which were used in a naive Bayes classifier (R e1071). TCRdb itself trimmed the public reads at Q25 with fastp, ran MiXCR and retained productive beta chains. Every distinct CDR3 protein forms one entry, paired with its most common genes and DNA. TCRdb, rather than the study authors, made the V and J calls. In this sample the table shows 160,000 or so distinct CDR3 sequences, around 8.9% of which occur a single time. The top ten hold approximately 20% of the sample.

This clonotype was counted ten times or more. Its antigen specificity is not known. Per-nucleotide qualities are absent, and no much larger clonotype sits a single base away. The germline V gene gives CDR1 as MDHEN and CDR2 as SYDVKM. Relative to germline, V is 8 bases shorter and J is 6 bases shorter, with 14 bases between their ends. The CDR3 numbers 13 residues from cysteine through phenylalanine. The read is trimmed to its CDR3 DNA, 39 bases read in frame from base 1. The clonotype comes from a woman under 30 with Graves' hyperthyroidism that later progressed to Graves' ophthalmopathy. Sequenced material: blood. The chain is made from TRBV28 and TRBJ1-5; the D segment cannot be called with confidence. DNA sequence: TGTGCCAGCCCTTTCTGGTTTGGTCAGCCCCAGCATTTT. Its protein reads: CASPFWFGQPQHF. This CDR3, with the reference TRBV28 and TRBJ1-5 proteins standing in past its ends, gives the full variable domain DVKVTQSSRYLVKRTGEKVFLECVQDMDHENMFWYRQDPGLGLRLIYFSYDVKMKEKGDIPEGYSVSREKKERFSLILESASTNQTSMYLCASPFWFGQPQHFGDGTRLSIL.